Described below is a single T cell receptor beta chain sequence and its context. Its antigen is still unknown. Base qualities were left out, and no much larger clone turns up one base away. This sample is part of a study of OX40 agonist ivuxolimab in advanced cancers. Concerning the study at large: Ivuxolimab, which targeted the costimulatory receptor OX40 (CD134), was an agonistic, fully human IgG2 monoclonal antibody. Peripheral TCRbeta sequencing was intended to test whether TCR sequence diversity was altered and clonal T-cell expansion was caused by ivuxolimab. Of the roughly 53 patients in dose escalation, about 20 had hepatocellular carcinoma, about 15 had melanoma, 9 had renal cell carcinoma and 9 had head and neck cancer. Patients were allowed to have had prior anti-PD-1, anti-PD-L1 or anti-CTLA-4 therapy, and approximately 40% of the dose-escalation patients had been treated with checkpoint inhibitors. In the dose-escalation cohort, approximately 83% of patients were male, and the mean age was 60 years with a range of roughly 23 to 79. Intravenous ivuxolimab was administered to patients every 2 weeks at six dose levels: 0.01, 0.1, 0.3, 1.5, 3 and 10 mg/kg. The paper covers the monotherapy dose-escalation part of the phase I ivuxolimab trial, which included N ≈ 52 patients. Three dose-escalation patients achieved partial responses, one with hepatocellular carcinoma and two with cutaneous melanoma.

Its CDR3 holds 17 amino acids, cysteine through phenylalanine. Just the 51-base CDR3 DNA is kept, in frame starting at base 1. CDR1 is given as SNHLY and CDR2 as FYNNEI, both from the germline V gene. The germline V and J ends show losses of 8 bases and 5 bases respectively, and no gene match explains 16 bases of the junction. Patients with autoimmune disease history or receiving systemic immunosuppression were excluded from the trial. Peripheral blood for TCR sequencing was drawn from every dose cohort at baseline, at cycle 4 day 1 and at cycle 7 day 1. The samples were taken from a phase I, first-in-human, multicenter, open-label dose-escalation trial of ivuxolimab. Adults with locally advanced or metastatic melanoma, renal cell, hepatocellular, or head and neck squamous cell carcinoma were enrolled in the trial. CD4+ and CD8+ T cells were sorted separately from peripheral blood before TCR sequencing.

The research as a whole found: At doses of 0.1 to 3.0 mg/kg, clonal expansion of both CD4+ and CD8+ blood T cells was observed from baseline to week 6. Low levels of normalized T-cell clonal expansion were also shown by some nonresponding patients. Partial responders in the 0.1-3.0 mg/kg groups had among the lowest normalized peripheral clonal expansion, especially among CD8+ T cells. The antigen specificity of the clonally expanded peripheral T cells was not determined. After ivuxolimab, CD8+ T cells had more expanded clones than CD4+ T cells on average.

To sequence the TCRbeta CDR3 region, genomic DNA was isolated from the sorted cells. The immunoSEQ Assay was used to sequence the TCRbeta CDR3 regions. TCRdb took this table from immuneACCESS and kept in-frame rearrangements with V and J called. Such tables lack part of the clones; where checked against another copy, unresolved V genes explain under half of the gap, and the rest is unexplained. The table for this sample lists around 80,000 clones; around 86% of them were counted only once. 0.8% to 1% of the sample belongs to the ten largest clones. The chain couples TRBV2 to TRBJ2-2, and 8 junction bases match TRBD2. The sequence was obtained from an adult with an advanced solid tumor such as melanoma, head and neck, liver or kidney cancer. The sequenced sample was CD4+ or CD8+ T cells sorted from blood, obtained in a trial of the OX40 agonist ivuxolimab. This receptor has the CDR3 CASGGDTRLAITGELFF. The base sequence is TGTGCCAGCGGTGGGGACACCAGACTAGCGATAACCGGGGAGCTGTTTTTT.